The 18 T cell receptor beta chains in this list originate from one sample, sequenced in a study of cytomegalovirus exposure and HLA in healthy donors. 13 Jbeta primers and 60 Vbeta primers were used for the PCR. Sequencing was performed with immunoSEQ multiplex PCR; in TCRdb, only in-frame clones are kept and a portion is missing. The sample contains about 80,000 clones, 67% of which appear only once. Sequencing input: PBMCs. Receptor source: a woman between 50 and 59 years old in good health and CMV-seropositive.

V and J are TRBV28 and TRBJ1-1; D gene ambiguous. The CDR3 totals 11 residues. Trimming left V 4 bases short and J 7 bases short, with 7 bases between. Germline V lookup: CDR1 MDHEN, CDR2 SYDVKM. The CDR3 loop is CASSSASEAFF. CDR3 DNA: TGTGCCAGCAGTTCCGCCAGTGAAGCTTTCTTT.

The J gene is TRBJ2-1, the V gene TRBV7-3; 13 bases line up with TRBD2. The CDR3 consists of 15 residues. Germline V lookup: CDR1 SGHTA, CDR2 FQGTGA. V trimming: 5 bases; J trimming: 7 bases; junction bases outside the gene matches: 5. CDR3 sequence reads: CASSTRTSGGNEQFF. The CDR3 DNA follows: TGTGCCAGCAGCACGAGGACTAGCGGGGGAAATGAGCAGTTCTTC. The complete variable domain, with remaining parts taken from reference TRBV7-3 and TRBJ2-1, reads GAGVSQTPSNKVTEKGKYVELRCDPISGHTALYWYRQSLGQGPEFLIYFQGTGAADDSGLPNDRFFAVRPEGSVSTLKIQRTERGDSAVYLCASSTRTSGGNEQFFGPGTRLTVL.

The table lists this clone with a count of one. This sequence joins TRBV14 and TRBJ1-4, with TRBD1 as a possible D gene (5 bases). Trimming pared 6 bases from V and 11 bases from J, leaving 22 bases between. The V gene's germline CDR1 is SGHDN and CDR2 FVKESK. The CDR3 contains 15 residues. The CDR3 spells CASSQSKRTGGKLFF. The CDR3 DNA reads as TGTGCCAGCAGTCAAAGCAAACGGACCGGGGGGAAACTGTTTTTT. Variable domain in full (rest from reference TRBV14 and TRBJ1-4): EAGVTQFPSHSVIEKGQTVTLRCDPISGHDNLYWYRRVMGKEIKFLLHFVKESKQDESGMPNNRFLAERTGGTYSTLKVQPAELEDSGVYFCASSQSKRTGGKLFFGSGTQLSVL.

This clone was counted between two and nine times. V and J are TRBV6-5 and TRBJ1-5, with D perhaps matching TRBD1 (5 bases). V lost 3 bases and J lost 5, with 11 bases in between. Per the germline V gene, CDR1 is MNHEY and CDR2 is SVGAGI. The CDR3 consists of 14 residues. The CDR3 region is CASSYGQSDQPQHF. DNA of the CDR3: TGTGCCAGCAGTTATGGACAAAGCGATCAGCCCCAGCATTTT.

V gene TRBV5-6 combines with J gene TRBJ2-2, with 7 nucleotides matching TRBD1. V was clipped by 4 bases and J by 5 bases; unmatched bases: 2. This CDR3 spans 13 amino acids. Germline V gene data show CDR1 as SGHDT and CDR2 as YYEEEE. The CDR3 region is CASSVGQTGELFF. In DNA form, the CDR3 reads TGTGCCAGCAGCGTGGGACAGACCGGGGAGCTGTTTTTT.

The CDR3 coding sequence is TGTGCCAGCAGCTCCAGCGCCTACAAAGACACTGAAGCTTTCTTT. It is translated as CASSSSAYKDTEAFF. The chain has TRBV7-9 and TRBJ1-1; the D is unclear. The CDR3 consists of 15 residues. Germline values: CDR1 SEHNR, CDR2 FQNEAQ (reference sequence). Deletions cut 4 bases from V and 3 bases from J, with 15 bases between.

This clone has only a few counts. This chain links TRBV14 with TRBJ1-1, with 7 positions matching TRBD1. The CDR3 contains 15 residues. Germline lookup yields CDR1 SGHDN and CDR2 FVKESK. Germline trimming cut 4 bases from V and 1 base from J; bases unmatched to any gene: 6. The CDR3 is CASSPSYRGNTEAFF. The CDR3, as DNA: TGTGCCAGCAGCCCTTCTTACAGGGGGAACACTGAAGCTTTCTTT.

The gene calls are TRBV10-3 and TRBJ2-6; 8 bases are shared with TRBD1. From germline, CDR1 is ENHRY and CDR2 SYGVKD. The CDR3 length is 18 residues. The ends lost 4 bases at V and 0 bases at J; junction bases unmatched: 8. Here the CDR3 reads CAISAAGGQNSGANVLTF. The DNA of the CDR3 is TGTGCCATCAGTGCGGCAGGGGGCCAAAACTCTGGGGCCAACGTCCTGACTTTC.

This chain joins TRBV6-1 and TRBJ2-7, with a possible D match to TRBD2 (7 bases). The CDR3 totals 12 residues. Germline assignment: CDR1 MNHNS and CDR2 SASEGT. V gave up 8 bases and J gave up 5 bases, with 13 bases separating them. The CDR3 DNA follows: TGTGCCAGCCTACAGGGAGGGAACGAGCAGTACTTC. This translates into CASLQGGNEQYF.

The rearrangement joins TRBV18 to TRBJ1-2; 12 positions match TRBD1. The ends lost 1 base at V and 7 bases at J; junction bases unmatched: 4. Germline V gene sequence: CDR1 KGHSH, CDR2 LQKENI. This CDR3 region has 15 residues. In DNA, the CDR3 is TGTGCCAGCTCACCACAGGGACAGGGGGCGATTGGCTACACCTTC. Translating gives CASSPQGQGAIGYTF.

This clone was observed a few times. The chain carries TRBV5-6 and TRBJ1-4; 8 nucleotides align to TRBD1. Germline V gene data show CDR1 as SGHDT and CDR2 as YYEEEE. This CDR3 region has 14 residues. V was pared by 0 bases and J by 8 bases, with 3 bases of the junction left unmatched. The DNA of the CDR3 is TGTGCCAGCAGCTTGGGGACAGGGAACGAAAAACTGTTTTTT. This encodes CASSLGTGNEKLFF. The full variable domain, in which reference TRBV5-6 and TRBJ1-4 provide the parts outside the CDR3, is DAGVTQSPTHLIKTRGQQVTLRCSPKSGHDTVSWYQQALGQGPQFIFQYYEEEERQRGNFPDRFSGHQFPNYSSELNVNALLLGDSALYLCASSLGTGNEKLFFGSGTQLSVL.

The CDR3 loop is CASSPPGDTEAFF. Written as DNA, the CDR3 is TGTGCCAGCAGTCCCCCGGGGGACACTGAAGCTTTCTTT. The chain combines TRBV6-1 with TRBJ1-1, with D possibly being TRBD1 (5 bases). V shed 5 bases and J shed 3 bases, with 10 bases lying between them. This CDR3 contains 13 residues. Looked up from germline, CDR1 is MNHNS and CDR2 is SASEGT.

The chain couples TRBV5-1 to TRBJ2-1, with D perhaps TRBD1 (6 bases). CDR3 size: 16 residues. The V gene's germline CDR1 is SGHRS and CDR2 YFSETQ. V was cut by 4 bases and J by 0 bases, with 14 bases left in between. The CDR3 bases are TGCGCCAGCAGCGGGGGCGGTGGTAGCTCCTACAATGAGCAGTTCTTC. Amino acids: CASSGGGGSSYNEQFF.

The rearrangement links TRBV25-1 to TRBJ2-6; 8 nucleotides align to TRBD1. This CDR3 spans 18 amino acids. V was pared by 4 bases and J by 0 bases, with 8 bases of the junction left unmatched. Germline values: CDR1 MGHDK, CDR2 SYGVNS. The CDR3 DNA reads as TGTGCCAGCAGTGTCCTGGACAGGGCCAGCTCTGGGGCCAACGTCCTGACTTTC. Its translation is CASSVLDRASSGANVLTF.

In its sample, this clone was seen once. This sequence joins TRBV5-4 and TRBJ2-6; unclear D gene. The germline gives CDR1 SGHNT, CDR2 YYREEE (reference sequence). This CDR3 spans 14 amino acids. Trimming removed 3 bases at V and 0 bases at J, with 4 bases between. The CDR3 DNA follows: TGTGCCAGCAGCTCCGTCTCTGGGGCCAACGTCCTGACTTTC. It codes for CASSSVSGANVLTF. Based on the CDR3 plus reference TRBV5-4 and TRBJ2-6, the full variable domain is ETGVTQSPTHLIKTRGQQVTLRCSSQSGHNTVSWYQQALGQGPQFIFQYYREEENGRGNFPPRFSGLQFPNYSSELNVNALELDDSALYLCASSSVSGANVLTFGAGSRLTVL.

A word on this clone: Other nucleotide sequences in the sample specify the same CDR3. The chain has TRBV10-2 and TRBJ2-7, with 7 bases aligning to TRBD1. CDR1 is WSHSY, CDR2 SAAADI, per germline. V lost 6 bases and J lost 3; bases outside the gene matches: 5. CDR3 length: 13 amino acids. In nucleotides, the CDR3 is TGCGCCAGCAGCGAGGGGGACAGCTACGAGCAGTACTTC. Amino acid sequence: CASSEGDSYEQYF.

The chain combines TRBV23-1 with TRBJ1-2; no firm D call. Being an ORF, TRBV23-1 has a function that is uncertain. Trimming cost V 3 bases and J 4 bases, with 24 bases left between them. This CDR3 comprises 18 residues. The CDR3 loop is CASSHQPSPGTRSYGYTF. Written as DNA, the CDR3 is TGCGCCAGCAGTCACCAACCTTCACCGGGAACAAGGTCCTATGGCTACACCTTC.

V gene TRBV5-1 combines with J gene TRBJ1-6; 7 nucleotides line up with TRBD1. Germline loops: CDR1 SGHRS, CDR2 YFSETQ. The CDR3 runs 15 residues. Trimming cost V 0 bases and J 10 bases; bases outside gene matches: 7. CDR3 amino acids: CASSLEAQGESPLHF. The CDR3, as DNA: TGCGCCAGCAGCTTGGAGGCGCAGGGGGAGTCACCCCTCCACTTT.